Listed below are T cell receptor beta chains from one sample, sequenced in a study of Graves' ophthalmopathy and Graves' hyperthyroidism. TCRdb reanalysed the multiplex PCR reads using MiXCR and keeps one entry per CDR3 protein. The table has over 650,000 distinct CDR3 sequences, about two fifths seen once. Sequencing input: peripheral blood. These receptors were obtained from an adult man with Graves' ophthalmopathy. Each CDR3 is given with its conserved first and last residue. The order of the fields is V gene, clone size, D gene, J gene, CDR3 length, CDR3 protein, CDR3 DNA. The D gene is left open where the match is weak. Clone size appears in some rows only: once, few, many, or a class for an expanded clone.

>TRBV11-2|.|TRBD2|TRBJ2-5|13
CASSLLGGEAQYF
TGTGCCAGCAGCTTATTGGGGGGGGAGGCCCAGTACTTC
>TRBV10-3|.|TRBD1|TRBJ2-7|15
CASSYQGTAAYEQYF
TGTGCCAGCAGTTACCAAGGGACAGCGGCCTACGAGCAGTACTTC
>TRBV12-3/TRBV12-4|many|.|TRBJ1-4|14
CASSPRRGMEKLFF
TGTGCCAGCAGTCCTAGGAGGGGAATGGAAAAACTGTTTTTT
>TRBV7-8|many|.|TRBJ2-7|15
CASSEGLSSSYEQYF
TGTGCCAGCAGCGAAGGACTTTCCTCCTCCTACGAGCAGTACTTC
>TRBV5-1|few|TRBD1|TRBJ2-2|17
CASSLEAGGANTGELFF
TGCGCCAGCAGCTTGGAGGCAGGGGGCGCCAACACCGGGGAGCTGTTTTTT
>TRBV20-1|few|.|TRBJ2-7|15
CSARGSRESSYEQYF
TGCAGTGCTAGAGGGTCCCGGGAAAGCTCCTACGAGCAGTACTTC
>TRBV7-2|many|.|TRBJ1-4|15
CASSPWGNGNEKLFF
TGTGCCAGCAGCCCCTGGGGTAACGGCAATGAAAAACTGTTTTTT
>TRBV12-3/TRBV12-4|many|.|TRBJ2-5|12
CASSLAQETQYF
TGTGCCAGCAGTTTAGCGCAAGAGACCCAGTACTTC
>TRBV9|many|.|TRBJ1-4|14
CASSLGGAGEKLFF
TGTGCCAGCAGCTTAGGGGGGGCAGGGGAAAAACTGTTTTTT
>TRBV29-1|.|.|TRBJ1-5|15
CSVRQGTGTDQPQHF
TGCAGCGTTCGGCAGGGAACGGGTACTGATCAGCCCCAGCATTTT
>TRBV6-6|few|.|TRBJ2-7|13
CASSVLISGEQYF
TGTGCCAGCAGTGTTTTGATTAGCGGCGAGCAGTACTTC
>TRBV6-1|few|TRBD1|TRBJ2-7|15
CASSDLGTGTYEQYF
TGTGCCAGCAGTGATCTCGGGACAGGTACCTACGAGCAGTACTTC
>TRBV20-1|.|TRBD1|TRBJ1-1|12
CSAPRTGVEAFF
TGCAGTGCTCCCCGGACAGGGGTTGAAGCTTTCTTT
>TRBV6-1|.|.|TRBJ2-1|17
CASSEASRGGMRNEQFF
TGTGCCAGCAGTGAAGCTTCTCGAGGGGGGATGAGGAATGAGCAGTTCTTC
>TRBV7-6|few|.|TRBJ2-2|20
CASSLGPRDSGLEGTGELFF
TGTGCCAGCAGCTTAGGGCCCAGGGACAGCGGTCTGGAGGGCACCGGGGAGCTGTTTTTT
>TRBV4-3|many|.|TRBJ2-5|14
CASSQNDGPETQYF
TGCGCCAGCAGCCAAAACGACGGACCAGAGACCCAGTACTTC
>TRBV11-2|.|.|TRBJ1-3|16
CASSQDRRSSGNTIYF
TGTGCCAGCAGCCAAGATCGACGGTCCTCTGGAAACACCATATATTTT
>TRBV15|.|.|TRBJ2-5|12
CATSRDRQPQYF
TGTGCCACCAGCAGAGATCGGCAGCCCCAGTACTTC
>TRBV10-3|many|TRBD2|TRBJ2-5|16
CAISLTSGGETETQYF
TGTGCCATCAGCCTGACTAGCGGGGGGGAAACAGAGACCCAGTACTTC
>TRBV24-1|many|.|TRBJ2-3|12
CATSNSVDTQYF
TGTGCCACCAGTAACAGCGTCGATACGCAGTATTTT
>TRBV7-2|many|TRBD1|TRBJ2-7|14
CASSPWDSYYEQYF
TGTGCCAGCAGCCCCTGGGACAGTTACTACGAGCAGTACTTC
>TRBV20-1|.|TRBD1|TRBJ2-5|13
CSATGTGGPTQYF
TGCAGTGCTACCGGGACAGGGGGCCCGACCCAGTACTTC
>TRBV6-1|few|.|TRBJ2-7|15
CASNPLSQRTDEQYF
TGTGCCAGCAACCCTCTGTCACAAAGGACGGACGAGCAGTACTTC
>TRBV12-3/TRBV12-4|many|.|TRBJ1-2|12
CASSPRGGGYTF
TGTGCCAGCAGCCCCAGGGGTGGTGGCTACACCTTC
>TRBV10-2|.|TRBD2|TRBJ2-6|13
CASSESGGSPGAF
TGCGCCAGCAGTGAGTCGGGAGGGTCCCCTGGAGCTTTC
>TRBV6-2/TRBV6-3|.|.|TRBJ1-2|14
CASSYSGSNYGYTF
TGTGCCAGCAGTTACTCGGGCAGTAACTATGGCTACACCTTC
>TRBV29-1|.|.|TRBJ1-1|15
CSVVSLQRRYTEAFF
TGCAGCGTTGTATCGTTGCAGCGGCGGTACACTGAAGCTTTCTTT
>TRBV7-9|many|.|TRBJ2-5|13
CASKVGPEETQYF
TGTGCCAGCAAAGTCGGCCCGGAAGAGACCCAGTACTTC
>TRBV11-2|many|.|TRBJ2-1|15
CASSLGRQGGHEQFF
TGTGCCAGCAGCTTAGGCCGGCAGGGTGGCCATGAGCAGTTCTTC
>TRBV5-1|many|TRBD1|TRBJ2-5|15
CASSGSSDRAETQYF
TGCGCCAGCAGCGGTAGCTCGGACAGGGCAGAGACCCAGTACTTC
>TRBV3-1|many|.|TRBJ1-6|13
CASSQLRNSPLHF
TGTGCCAGCAGCCAACTCAGAAATTCACCCCTCCACTTT
>TRBV29-1|many|.|TRBJ1-1|12
CSAQLSPTEAFF
TGCAGCGCGCAGCTGTCCCCCACTGAAGCTTTCTTT
>TRBV7-2|many|.|TRBJ2-6|18
CASSLVVGISSGANVLTF
TGTGCCAGCAGCTTAGTGGTAGGAATTAGCTCTGGGGCCAACGTCCTGACTTTC
>TRBV10-3|.|TRBD1|TRBJ1-5|15
CAISPGTGDKEPQHF
TGTGCCATCAGTCCGGGGACAGGGGACAAGGAGCCCCAGCATTTT
>TRBV19|many|TRBD1|TRBJ2-7|16
CASSALRGQGVGEQYF
TGTGCCAGTAGTGCTTTGCGGGGACAGGGAGTAGGCGAGCAGTACTTC
>TRBV27|few|.|TRBJ1-1|13
CASSNSMNTEAFF
TGTGCCAGCAGTAACAGCATGAACACTGAAGCTTTCTTT
>TRBV11-2|many|.|TRBJ1-1|13
CASSDSGGLDAFF
TGTGCCAGCAGCGATTCCGGAGGTCTCGATGCTTTCTTT
>TRBV10-3|many|TRBD1|TRBJ2-7|15
CAISDQGTGVREQYF
TGTGCCATCAGTGACCAAGGGACAGGGGTTCGCGAGCAGTACTTC
>TRBV10-2|.|TRBD1|TRBJ1-4|15
CASSGTGTGNEKLFF
TGCGCCAGCAGTGGGACAGGCACCGGGAATGAAAAACTGTTTTTT
>TRBV7-9|.|TRBD1|TRBJ1-2|15
CASSLWDRLSYGYTF
TGTGCCAGCAGCCTATGGGACAGACTTAGCTATGGCTACACCTTC
>TRBV7-9|many|.|TRBJ1-1|17
CASDWGATGYMNTEAFF
TGTGCCAGCGACTGGGGGGCGACAGGTTACATGAACACTGAAGCTTTCTTT
>TRBV6-6|many|.|TRBJ1-2|16
CASSWPTGTPNYGYTF
TGTGCCAGCAGTTGGCCGACAGGAACGCCTAACTATGGCTACACCTTC
>TRBV10-3|.|TRBD1|TRBJ2-7|14
CAISSGQESYEQYF
TGTGCCATCAGCTCAGGACAGGAGTCCTACGAGCAGTACTTC
>TRBV19|.|.|TRBJ2-3|14
CASSISGVTDTQYF
TGTGCCAGTAGTATTTCGGGGGTGACAGATACGCAGTATTTT
>TRBV12-3/TRBV12-4|few|.|TRBJ2-7|12
CASSYRRHEQYF
TGTGCCAGCAGTTATAGGAGGCACGAGCAGTACTTC
>TRBV2|few|.|TRBJ2-3|11
CASSPGPTQYF
TGTGCCAGCAGTCCGGGGCCTACGCAGTATTTT
>TRBV7-8|many|.|TRBJ1-2|16
CASSLRQEGSFDGYTF
TGTGCCAGCAGCCTTCGACAGGAGGGGTCCTTTGATGGCTACACCTTC